Following are 27 T cell receptor beta chains from one sample sequenced in a study of cytomegalovirus exposure and HLA in healthy donors. The PCR ran on 60 Vbeta and 13 Jbeta primers. The assay was immunoSEQ multiplex PCR, and TCRdb's table has in-frame clones only and misses some. This sample yields under 95,000 clones, of which 7.6% are seen a single time; approximately 2.4% belongs to the top ten. Input material: PBMCs. These receptors were collected from a man aged 45-60 years in good health and CMV-seronegative.

This clone appeared a few times. The chain recombines TRBV5-1 with TRBJ1-1, with D perhaps TRBD1 (5 bases). The V gene lost 5 bases and the J gene lost 7 bases, with 21 bases spanning the gap. Germline V lookup: CDR1 SGHRS, CDR2 YFSETQ. The CDR3 contains 15 residues. The CDR3 region is CASSPVPGGEIEAFF. The CDR3 region has the DNA TGCGCCAGCAGTCCCGTCCCCGGGGGAGAGATTGAAGCTTTCTTT.

This clone was found a few times. The chain links TRBV15 to TRBJ2-2; 10 bases fit TRBD1. Trimming at V came to 1 base and at J to 2 bases, leaving 7 bases not matched to a gene. The CDR3 has 18 amino acids. CDR1 LNHNV and CDR2 YYDKDF come from the germline V gene (reference sequence). The CDR3 region is CATSRAPGQGGNTGELFF. The CDR3 DNA follows: TGTGCCACCAGCAGAGCCCCCGGACAGGGGGGAAACACCGGGGAGCTGTTTTTT.

The V and J genes are TRBV5-8 and TRBJ1-5, with 8 bases that match TRBD1. This CDR3 spans 15 amino acids. Trimming at V came to 4 bases and at J to 7 bases, leaving 10 bases not matched to a gene. CDR1 is SGHTS and CDR2 is YDEGEE in the germline V gene. The CDR3 DNA reads as TGTGCCAGCAGCCCTGGACAGGGATGGGGACAGCCCCAGCATTTT. Translated, it gives CASSPGQGWGQPQHF.

This clone came up a few times. The chain couples TRBV27 to TRBJ2-5, with 9 bases fitting TRBD1. The CDR3 loop spans 15 amino acids. V shed 3 bases, J shed 3 bases, and the junction held 5 bases outside the gene matches. Germline values: CDR1 MNHEY, CDR2 SMNVEV (reference sequence). The CDR3 nucleotides read TGTGCCAGCAGTTTTCTAACAGGGGGCAAAGAGACCCAGTACTTC. This translates into CASSFLTGGKETQYF.

This clone has just a few counts. This chain joins TRBV5-1 and TRBJ2-3, with 9 bases lining up with TRBD1. Germline trimming cut 4 bases from V and 2 bases from J; bases unmatched to any gene: 5. This CDR3 region has 15 residues. Germline assignment: CDR1 SGHRS and CDR2 YFSETQ. The CDR3 sequence is CASSLDRGNTDTQYF. CDR3 nucleotides: TGCGCCAGCAGCCTGGACAGGGGAAACACAGATACGCAGTATTTT.

The chain couples TRBV6-4 to TRBJ2-7, with 7 bases lining up with TRBD1. The CDR3 loop spans 14 amino acids. From germline, CDR1 is MRHNA and CDR2 SNTAGT. Trimming removed 6 bases from V and 4 bases from J; junction bases left unmatched: 9. The CDR3 sequence: CASRPWTGGYEQYF. The CDR3 DNA reads as TGTGCCAGCAGGCCGTGGACAGGTGGTTACGAGCAGTACTTC.

A few counts support this clone. The rearrangement links TRBV2 to TRBJ2-7; 8 bases map to TRBD1. Germline V gene data show CDR1 as SNHLY and CDR2 as FYNNEI. The V segment lost 5 bases and the J segment 7 bases; nucleotides outside the gene matches: 10. The CDR3 covers 14 residues. In DNA, the CDR3 is TGTGCCAGCAGTCCCGGGACAGGTTGGGGAGAGCAGTACTTC. It encodes CASSPGTGWGEQYF.

The V gene is TRBV7-2, the J gene TRBJ2-1; 13 bases align to TRBD2. The CDR3 is 15 amino acids. Germline V gene data show CDR1 as SGHTA and CDR2 as FQGNSA. V shed 4 bases, J shed 7 bases, and the junction held 4 bases outside the gene matches. CDR3 region: CASSSGLAGKNEQFF. The DNA of the CDR3 is TGTGCCAGCAGCTCGGGACTAGCGGGGAAAAATGAGCAGTTCTTC.

The chain uses TRBV9 and TRBJ2-1, with D perhaps matching TRBD2 (7 bases). The germline V gene has CDR1 SGDLS and CDR2 YYNGEE. The CDR3 contains 17 residues. The V end lost 0 bases, the J end lost 4 bases, and 17 bases lay between the germline ends. CDR3 coding DNA: TGTGCCAGCAGCGTAGACCCACCGGGGGGCCGGTACAATGAGCAGTTCTTC. This sequence encodes CASSVDPPGGRYNEQFF. The variable domain in full, with the rest retrieved from reference TRBV9 and TRBJ2-1, is DSGVTQTPKHLITATGQRVTLRCSPRSGDLSVYWYQQSLDQGLQFLIQYYNGEERAKGNILERFSAQQFPDLHSELNLSSLELGDSALYFCASSVDPPGGRYNEQFFGPGTRLTVL.

This clone was picked up a small number of times. CDR3 bases: TGTGCCTGGAGACAGGACAGTAAGAGGACCCAGTACTTC. Amino acids: CAWRQDSKRTQYF. V gene TRBV30 combines with J gene TRBJ2-5, with D possibly being TRBD1 (6 bases). The germline V and J ends were trimmed by 3 bases and 7 bases, with 15 bases remaining between them. CDR3 length: 13 amino acids. In germline, CDR1 is GTSNPN, CDR2 SVGIG (reference sequence).

This clone was counted between two and nine times. This rearrangement joins TRBV28 to TRBJ2-7; 7 nucleotides align to TRBD1. V trimming: 5 bases; J trimming: 1 base; junction bases outside the gene matches: 5. This CDR3 has 14 amino acids. The germline V gene has CDR1 MDHEN and CDR2 SYDVKM. CDR3 sequence (DNA): TGTGCCAGCAGTCCCGGGACAGTTTCCTACGAGCAGTACTTC. Its protein product is CASSPGTVSYEQYF.

The V gene is TRBV13, the J gene TRBJ2-7; 8 nucleotides match TRBD2. V lost 5 bases, J lost 5 bases, and 8 bases stayed unmatched. Germline CDR1 and CDR2: PRHDT and FYEKMQ (reference sequence). The CDR3 is made up of 14 amino acids. CDR3 DNA: TGTGCCAGCAGCCGTTCTAGCGGGCAAAACGAGCAGTACTTC. This gives the protein CASSRSSGQNEQYF.

The V and J genes are TRBV6-1 and TRBJ2-3, with a possible D match to TRBD2 (5 bases). There are 12 residues in the CDR3. Germline V gene data show CDR1 as MNHNS and CDR2 as SASEGT. Trimming took off 6 bases at V and 2 bases at J, with 6 bases between the two ends. The CDR3 loop reads CASRDFTDTQYF. In DNA, the CDR3 is TGTGCCAGCAGGGACTTCACAGATACGCAGTATTTT.

This clone was found a few times. The rearrangement joins TRBV10-3 to TRBJ1-3; D is unresolved. The V end was cut by 7 bases, the J end by 3 bases, with 10 bases between. CDR1 and CDR2 from the germline V gene are ENHRY and SYGVKD. The length of the CDR3 is 13 residues. CDR3 residues: CAITAHGGNTIYF. In nucleotides, the CDR3 is TGTGCCATCACCGCCCACGGTGGAAACACCATATATTTT.

V usage is TRBV5-1 and J usage is TRBJ2-3; 8 bases are shared with TRBD2. This CDR3 comprises 16 residues. The germline V gene encodes CDR1 SGHRS and CDR2 YFSETQ. V gave up 0 bases and J gave up 2 bases; unmatched junction bases: 5. Here the CDR3 reads CASSLEAGVATDTQYF. CDR3 coding DNA: TGCGCCAGCAGCTTGGAAGCGGGAGTTGCCACAGATACGCAGTATTTT.

This clone was seen a handful of times. The chain recombines TRBV10-2 with TRBJ1-2; tentatively, D is TRBD1 (6 bases). Germline values: CDR1 WSHSY, CDR2 SAAADI. V dropped 3 bases and J dropped 0 bases, with 17 bases sitting between them. The CDR3 is 17 amino acids. CDR3 residues: CASSEFTGTHSNYGYTF. DNA for the CDR3: TGCGCCAGCAGTGAATTTACAGGGACGCACTCTAACTATGGCTACACCTTC.

This chain uses TRBV5-1 with TRBJ2-2, with D perhaps matching TRBD2 (7 bases). Trimming cost V 0 bases and J 6 bases, with 9 bases left between them. Germline CDR1 and CDR2: SGHRS and YFSETQ. The CDR3 loop spans 14 amino acids. CDR3 sequence reads: CASSLDGGPGELFF. As DNA, the CDR3 is TGCGCCAGCAGCTTGGACGGGGGGCCCGGGGAGCTGTTTTTT. The whole variable domain, filled in from reference TRBV5-1 and TRBJ2-2, reads KAGVTQTPRYLIKTRGQQVTLSCSPISGHRSVSWYQQTPGQGLQFLFEYFSETQRNKGNFPGRFSGRQFSNSRSEMNVSTLELGDSALYLCASSLDGGPGELFFGEGSRLTVL.

In its sample, this clone was seen a few times. The rearrangement links TRBV5-6 to TRBJ2-7, with D uncertain. The germline V and J ends were trimmed by 1 base and 5 bases, with 7 bases remaining between them. The CDR3 length is 12 residues. From germline, CDR1 is SGHDT and CDR2 YYEEEE. The CDR3 is CASSLSPHEQYF. The DNA for the CDR3 is TGTGCCAGCAGCTTGTCCCCTCACGAGCAGTACTTC.

This clone was seen a handful of times. The chain uses TRBV4-1 and TRBJ2-7; 10 bases agree with TRBD1. Germline CDR1 reads MGHRA; CDR2 reads YSYEKL. The CDR3 sequence is 15 residues long. V was pared by 6 bases and J by 7 bases, with 12 bases of the junction left unmatched. CDR3 region: CASSRSRDRGREQYF. The CDR3 DNA follows: TGCGCCAGCAGTCGGTCACGGGACAGGGGAAGAGAGCAGTACTTC.

This clone has more than one count but fewer than ten. CDR3 DNA sequence: TGTGCCAGCAGCCCCCAGGGCTGGAACACCGGGGAGCTGTTTTTT. This encodes CASSPQGWNTGELFF. This chain connects TRBV6-5 to TRBJ2-2; weak D call: TRBD1 (5 bases). Trimming removed 6 bases at V and 1 base at J, with 12 bases between. CDR1 and CDR2 (germline): MNHEY, SVGAGI. The CDR3 is made up of 15 amino acids.

The table lists this clone with a few counts. The chain employs TRBV11-2 and TRBJ1-1; 11 bases agree with TRBD1. V was clipped by 6 bases and J by 4 bases; unmatched bases: 13. The CDR3 has 17 amino acids. The germline gives CDR1 SGHAT, CDR2 FQNNGV. CDR3 region: CASSPRAPGQGVTEAFF. The CDR3 DNA follows: TGTGCCAGCAGTCCAAGAGCCCCGGGACAGGGGGTCACTGAAGCTTTCTTT.

This clone was observed a handful of times. This rearrangement joins TRBV9 to TRBJ2-1; the match to TRBD2 covers 13 bases. Germline V gene sequence: CDR1 SGDLS, CDR2 YYNGEE. V shed 0 bases, J shed 5 bases, and the junction held 8 bases outside the gene matches. This CDR3 region has 18 residues. This CDR3 is CASSVEGLAGRGNNEQFF. The CDR3 nucleotides read TGTGCCAGCAGCGTAGAGGGACTAGCGGGAAGGGGCAACAATGAGCAGTTCTTC.

This clone was found a few times. The chain is built from TRBV6-5 and TRBJ2-7; D call uncertain. The CDR3 has 14 amino acids. Germline-derived CDR1 and CDR2 are MNHEY and SVGAGI. V lost 0 bases, J lost 5 bases, and 11 bases lay in between. The CDR3 loop reads CASSYSGRSNEQYF. Written as DNA, the CDR3 is TGTGCCAGCAGTTACTCGGGCAGGTCCAACGAGCAGTACTTC.

Regarding this clone: The junction departs from germline at one end; a sequencing error may be responsible. The gene calls are TRBV9 and TRBJ2-7, with D maybe TRBD2 (7 bases). Germline CDR1 reads SGDLS; CDR2 reads YYNGEE. The CDR3 extends over 15 amino acids. The CDR3 reads CASSVEGGSSYEPYF. Written as DNA, the CDR3 is TGTGCCAGCAGCGTAGAGGGGGGGAGCTCCTACGAGCCGTACTTC.

This clone was seen a handful of times. J is TRBJ1-2 and V is TRBV7-3, with a weak D call TRBD1 (5 bases). The V and J ends lost 5 bases and 8 bases respectively, with 18 bases between them. The CDR3 has 14 amino acids. Germline V CDR1 and CDR2: SGHTA, FQGTGA. In DNA form, the CDR3 reads TGTGCCAGCAGCCCTTCATCGGCCCACAGGGGCTACACCTTC. Translating gives CASSPSSAHRGYTF.

This clone was counted a few times. This chain joins TRBV4-1 and TRBJ2-1, with a tentative D call TRBD1 (6 bases). The CDR3 loop spans 15 amino acids. The germline V and J ends were trimmed by 3 bases and 0 bases, with 9 bases remaining between them. The germline CDR1 and CDR2 sequences are MGHRA and YSYEKL. The CDR3 protein is CASSQTGDSYNEQFF. The CDR3 DNA reads as TGCGCCAGCAGCCAGACAGGCGACTCCTACAATGAGCAGTTCTTC.

This chain uses TRBV7-6 with TRBJ2-1; D is unresolved. The V gene's germline CDR1 is SGHVS and CDR2 FNYEAQ. Trimming took off 2 bases at V and 0 bases at J, with 8 bases between the two ends. This CDR3 has 15 residues. CDR3 sequence reads: CASSLTRSSYNEQFF. CDR3 DNA: TGTGCCAGCAGCTTAACGAGGAGCTCCTACAATGAGCAGTTCTTC.